The present TCR beta chain was sequenced within a study of CXCR3-negative and CXCR3-positive naive CD8 T cells. Study results and limitations: TRB CDR3s were more hydrophobic in CXCR3-positive than in CXCR3-negative naive cells. PBMCs showed partially decreased CXCR3 expression after cryopreservation, and most assays used fresh PBMCs.

For this clonotype: Its specificity is not known.

The TRB libraries of cDNA were built by UMI-labeled 5' RACE. TCRdb re-called the 5' RACE reads; every CDR3 protein appears as one record, without DNA. This sample contains roughly 100,000 distinct CDR3 sequences. The receptor was isolated from a human donor in good health. Some clones in this sample may be carry-over from other donors' samples. Specimen: naive CXCR3- CD8+ T cells from blood. The subset here: CD45RO-CCR7+CD27+CD95- naive CD8+ T cells lacking CXCR3 (TNR3-).

The CDR3 here is CSVEVRTGGTYEQYF. The chain combines TRBV29-1 with TRBJ2-7; TCRdb gives TRBD1 as the D gene, but with no DNA this cannot be confirmed. This CDR3 has 15 amino acids. From germline, CDR1 is SQVTM and CDR2 ANQGSEA.